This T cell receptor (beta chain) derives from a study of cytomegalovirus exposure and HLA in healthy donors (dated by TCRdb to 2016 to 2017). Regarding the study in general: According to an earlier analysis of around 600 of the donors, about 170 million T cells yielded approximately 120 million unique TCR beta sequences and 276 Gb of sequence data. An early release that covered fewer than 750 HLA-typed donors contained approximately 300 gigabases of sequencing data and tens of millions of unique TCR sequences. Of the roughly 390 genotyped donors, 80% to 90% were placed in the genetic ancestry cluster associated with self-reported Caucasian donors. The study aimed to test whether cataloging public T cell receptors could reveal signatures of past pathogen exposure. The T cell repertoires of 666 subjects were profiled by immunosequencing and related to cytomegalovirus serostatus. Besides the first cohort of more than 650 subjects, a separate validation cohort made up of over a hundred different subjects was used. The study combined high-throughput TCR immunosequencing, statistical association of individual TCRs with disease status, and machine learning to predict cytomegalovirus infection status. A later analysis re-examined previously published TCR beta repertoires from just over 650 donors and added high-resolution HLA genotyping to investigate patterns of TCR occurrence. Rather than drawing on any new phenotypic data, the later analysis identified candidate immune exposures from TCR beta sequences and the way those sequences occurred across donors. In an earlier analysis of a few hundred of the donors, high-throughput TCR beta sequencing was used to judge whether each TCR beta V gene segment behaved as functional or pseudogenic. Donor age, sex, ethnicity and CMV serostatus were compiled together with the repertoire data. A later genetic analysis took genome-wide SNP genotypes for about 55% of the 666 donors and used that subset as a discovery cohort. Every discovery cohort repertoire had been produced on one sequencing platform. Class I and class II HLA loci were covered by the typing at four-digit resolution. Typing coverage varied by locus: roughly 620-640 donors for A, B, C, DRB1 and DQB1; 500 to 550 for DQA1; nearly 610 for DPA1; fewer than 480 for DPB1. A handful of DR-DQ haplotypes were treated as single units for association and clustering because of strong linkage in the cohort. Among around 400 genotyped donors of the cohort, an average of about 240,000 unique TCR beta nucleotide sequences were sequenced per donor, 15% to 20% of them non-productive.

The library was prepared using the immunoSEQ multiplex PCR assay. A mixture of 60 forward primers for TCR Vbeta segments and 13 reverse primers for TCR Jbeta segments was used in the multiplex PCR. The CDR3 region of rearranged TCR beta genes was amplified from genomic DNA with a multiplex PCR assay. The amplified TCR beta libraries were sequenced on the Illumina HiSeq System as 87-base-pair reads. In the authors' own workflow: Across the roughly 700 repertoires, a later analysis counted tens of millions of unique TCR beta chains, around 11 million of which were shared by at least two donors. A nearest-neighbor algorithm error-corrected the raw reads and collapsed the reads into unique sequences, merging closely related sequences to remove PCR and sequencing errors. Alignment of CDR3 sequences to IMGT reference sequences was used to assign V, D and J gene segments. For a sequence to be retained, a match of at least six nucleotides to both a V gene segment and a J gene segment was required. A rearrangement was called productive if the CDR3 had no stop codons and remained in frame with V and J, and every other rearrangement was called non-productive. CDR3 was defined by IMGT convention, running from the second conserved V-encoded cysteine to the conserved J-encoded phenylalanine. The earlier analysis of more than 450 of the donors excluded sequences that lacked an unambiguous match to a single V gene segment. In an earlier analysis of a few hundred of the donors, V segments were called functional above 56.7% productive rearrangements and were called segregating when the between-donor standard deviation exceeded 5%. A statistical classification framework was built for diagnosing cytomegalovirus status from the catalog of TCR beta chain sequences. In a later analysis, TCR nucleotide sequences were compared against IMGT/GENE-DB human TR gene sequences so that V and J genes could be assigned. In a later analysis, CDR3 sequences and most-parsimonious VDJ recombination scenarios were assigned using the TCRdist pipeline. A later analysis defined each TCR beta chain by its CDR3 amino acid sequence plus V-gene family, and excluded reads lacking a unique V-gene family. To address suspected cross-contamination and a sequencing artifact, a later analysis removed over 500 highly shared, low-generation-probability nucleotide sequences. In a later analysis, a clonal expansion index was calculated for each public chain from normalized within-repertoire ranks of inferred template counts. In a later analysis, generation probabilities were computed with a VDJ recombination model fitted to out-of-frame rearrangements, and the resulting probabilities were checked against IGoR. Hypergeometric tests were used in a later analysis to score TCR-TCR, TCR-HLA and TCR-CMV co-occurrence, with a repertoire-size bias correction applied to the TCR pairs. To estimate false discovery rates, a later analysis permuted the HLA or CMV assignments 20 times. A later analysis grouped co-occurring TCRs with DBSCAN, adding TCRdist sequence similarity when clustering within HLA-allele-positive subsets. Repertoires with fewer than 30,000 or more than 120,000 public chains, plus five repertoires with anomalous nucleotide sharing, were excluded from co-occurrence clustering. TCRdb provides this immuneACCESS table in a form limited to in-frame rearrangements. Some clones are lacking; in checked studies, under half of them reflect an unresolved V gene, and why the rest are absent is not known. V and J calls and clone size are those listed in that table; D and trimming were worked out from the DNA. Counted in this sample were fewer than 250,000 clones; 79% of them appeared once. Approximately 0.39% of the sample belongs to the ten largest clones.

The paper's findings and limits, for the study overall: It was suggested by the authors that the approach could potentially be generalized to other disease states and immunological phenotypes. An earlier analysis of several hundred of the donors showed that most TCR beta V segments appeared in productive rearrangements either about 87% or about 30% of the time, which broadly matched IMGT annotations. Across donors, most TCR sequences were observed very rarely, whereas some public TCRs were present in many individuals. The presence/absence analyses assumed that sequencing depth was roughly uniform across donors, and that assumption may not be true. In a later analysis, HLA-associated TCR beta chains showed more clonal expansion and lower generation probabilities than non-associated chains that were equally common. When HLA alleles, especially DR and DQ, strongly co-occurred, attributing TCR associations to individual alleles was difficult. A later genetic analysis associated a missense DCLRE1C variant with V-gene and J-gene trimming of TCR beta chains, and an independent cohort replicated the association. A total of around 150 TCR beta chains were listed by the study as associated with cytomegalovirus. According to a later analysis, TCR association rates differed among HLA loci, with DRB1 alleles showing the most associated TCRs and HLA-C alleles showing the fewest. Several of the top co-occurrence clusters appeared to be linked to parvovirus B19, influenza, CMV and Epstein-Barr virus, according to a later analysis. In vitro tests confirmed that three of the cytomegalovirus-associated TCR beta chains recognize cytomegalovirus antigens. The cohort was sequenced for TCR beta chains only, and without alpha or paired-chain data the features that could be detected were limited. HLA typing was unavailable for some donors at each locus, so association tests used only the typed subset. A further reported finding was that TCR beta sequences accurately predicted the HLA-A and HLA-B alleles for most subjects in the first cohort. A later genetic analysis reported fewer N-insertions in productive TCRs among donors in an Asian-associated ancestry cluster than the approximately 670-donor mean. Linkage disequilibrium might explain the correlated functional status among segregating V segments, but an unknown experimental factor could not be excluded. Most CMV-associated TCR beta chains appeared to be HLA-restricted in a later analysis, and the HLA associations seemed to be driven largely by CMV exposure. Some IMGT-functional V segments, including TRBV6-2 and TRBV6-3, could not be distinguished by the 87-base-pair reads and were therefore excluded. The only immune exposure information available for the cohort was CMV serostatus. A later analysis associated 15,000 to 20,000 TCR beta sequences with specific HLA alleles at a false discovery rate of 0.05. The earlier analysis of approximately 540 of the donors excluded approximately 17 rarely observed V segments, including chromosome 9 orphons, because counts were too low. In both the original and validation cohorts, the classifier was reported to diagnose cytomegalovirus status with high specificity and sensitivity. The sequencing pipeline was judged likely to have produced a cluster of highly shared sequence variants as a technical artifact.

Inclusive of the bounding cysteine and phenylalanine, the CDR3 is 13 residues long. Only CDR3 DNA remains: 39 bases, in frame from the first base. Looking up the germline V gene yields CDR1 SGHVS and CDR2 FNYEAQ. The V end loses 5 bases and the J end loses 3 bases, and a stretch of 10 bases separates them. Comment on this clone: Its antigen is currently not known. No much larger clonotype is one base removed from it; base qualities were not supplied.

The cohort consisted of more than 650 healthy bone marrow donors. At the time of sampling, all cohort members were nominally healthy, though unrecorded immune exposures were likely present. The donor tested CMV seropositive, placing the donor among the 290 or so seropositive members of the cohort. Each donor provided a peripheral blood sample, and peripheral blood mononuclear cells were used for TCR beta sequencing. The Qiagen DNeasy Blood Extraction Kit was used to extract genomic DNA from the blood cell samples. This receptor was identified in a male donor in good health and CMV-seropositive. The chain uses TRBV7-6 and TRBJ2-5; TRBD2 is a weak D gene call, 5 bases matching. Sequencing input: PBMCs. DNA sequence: TGTGCCAGCAGCCCCCTACTAGAAGAGACCCAGTACTTC. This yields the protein CASSPLLEETQYF.